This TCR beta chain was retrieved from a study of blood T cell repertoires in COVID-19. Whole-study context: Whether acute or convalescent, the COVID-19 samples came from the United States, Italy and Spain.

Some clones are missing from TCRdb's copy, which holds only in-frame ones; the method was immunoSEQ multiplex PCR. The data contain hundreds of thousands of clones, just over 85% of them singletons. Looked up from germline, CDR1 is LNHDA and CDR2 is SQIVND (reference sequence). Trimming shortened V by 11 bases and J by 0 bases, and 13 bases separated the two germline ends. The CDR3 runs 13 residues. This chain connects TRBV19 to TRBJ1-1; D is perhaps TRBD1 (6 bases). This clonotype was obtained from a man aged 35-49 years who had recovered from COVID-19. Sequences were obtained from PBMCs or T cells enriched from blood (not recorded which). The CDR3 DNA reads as TGTGCCTCCAGGGGTTGGCTGAACACTGAAGCTTTCTTT. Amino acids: CASRGWLNTEAFF.